The 32 T cell receptor beta chains reported below all come from one sample, sequenced in a study of T cells in localized non-small cell lung cancer. Here immunoSEQ multiplex PCR was the method, and the copy in TCRdb shows in-frame clones only, minus some. The sample gives about 17,000 clones, about 86% of which show up once; about 34% is in the top ten. The specimen comprised peripheral blood, sampled before any cancer treatment. These receptors originate from a male donor older than 55 with stage III lung adenocarcinoma.

V gene TRBV5-1 combines with J gene TRBJ2-1; 8 bases are a match to TRBD2. The CDR3 sequence is 15 residues long. Trimming at V came to 2 bases and at J to 7 bases, leaving 8 bases not matched to a gene. Germline CDR1 SGHRS, CDR2 YFSETQ. The CDR3 loop reads CASSFIAGTGNEQFF. The CDR3, as DNA: TGCGCCAGCAGCTTCATAGCGGGAACGGGGAATGAGCAGTTCTTC.

The CDR3 spells CAWSVGGNQGKLFF. DNA for the CDR3: TGTGCCTGGAGTGTTGGGGGGAACCAAGGAAAACTGTTTTTT. This chain links TRBV30 with TRBJ1-4, with D possibly matching TRBD1 (5 bases). The CDR3 spans 14 residues. Trimming removed 0 bases at V and 10 bases at J, with 15 bases between. In germline, CDR1 is GTSNPN, CDR2 SVGIG (reference sequence).

The V call is TRBV19, the J call TRBJ2-6, with no clear D. Deletions cut 3 bases from V and 2 bases from J, with 8 bases between. The germline CDR1 and CDR2 sequences are LNHDA and SQIVND (reference sequence). There are 15 residues in the CDR3. The CDR3 reads CASSMVEAGANVLTF. The CDR3 DNA reads TGTGCCAGTAGTATGGTCGAGGCTGGGGCCAACGTCCTGACTTTC.

The chain links TRBV27 to TRBJ2-5; D is uncertain. Germline loops: CDR1 MNHEY, CDR2 SMNVEV (reference sequence). V dropped 6 bases and J dropped 5 bases, with 10 bases sitting between them. This CDR3 comprises 12 residues. Here the CDR3 reads CASRGSSETQYF. DNA for the CDR3: TGTGCCAGCAGGGGGTCCAGTGAGACCCAGTACTTC.

The chain employs TRBV5-6 and TRBJ2-1; no firm D call. The CDR3 consists of 11 residues. The V end was cut by 3 bases, the J end by 8 bases, with 6 bases between. Germline CDR1 is SGHDT and CDR2 is YYEEEE. This CDR3 reads CASSSFYEQFF. The CDR3 nucleotides read TGTGCCAGCAGCTCATTCTATGAGCAGTTCTTC. Combining the CDR3 with reference TRBV5-6 and TRBJ2-1 gives the whole variable domain DAGVTQSPTHLIKTRGQQVTLRCSPKSGHDTVSWYQQALGQGPQFIFQYYEEEERQRGNFPDRFSGHQFPNYSSELNVNALLLGDSALYLCASSSFYEQFFGPGTRLTVL.

This sequence joins TRBV6-5 and TRBJ2-1; D is possibly TRBD1 (6 bases). Germline assignment: CDR1 MNHEY and CDR2 SVGAGI. The V gene lost 5 bases and the J gene lost 3 bases, with 8 bases spanning the gap. This CDR3 is 13 amino acids long. This CDR3 is CASSQQGYNEQFF. The CDR3 region has the DNA TGTGCCAGCAGTCAACAGGGCTACAATGAGCAGTTCTTC.

The chain carries TRBV5-6 and TRBJ1-1; D is ambiguous. CDR3 size: 14 residues. Germline CDR1 reads SGHDT; CDR2 reads YYEEEE. Trimming left V 0 bases short and J 7 bases short, with 13 bases between. The CDR3 bases are TGTGCCAGCAGCTTGGTGTCGACCCAAGGTGAAGCTTTCTTT. Its protein is CASSLVSTQGEAFF. The full variable domain, its missing parts supplied by reference TRBV5-6 and TRBJ1-1, is DAGVTQSPTHLIKTRGQQVTLRCSPKSGHDTVSWYQQALGQGPQFIFQYYEEEERQRGNFPDRFSGHQFPNYSSELNVNALLLGDSALYLCASSLVSTQGEAFFGQGTRLTVV.

V is TRBV6-6 and J is TRBJ2-7, with no clear D. The length of the CDR3 is 11 residues. V lost 2 bases, J lost 3 bases, and 2 bases lay in between. From germline, CDR1 is MNHNY and CDR2 SVGAGI (reference sequence). The CDR3: CASSYHYEQYF. CDR3 in DNA: TGTGCCAGCAGTTACCACTACGAGCAGTACTTC.

V usage is TRBV5-4 and J usage is TRBJ1-2; TRBD1 is a possible D gene (6 bases). CDR1 is SGHNT, CDR2 YYREEE, per germline (reference sequence). The CDR3 loop spans 14 amino acids. V lost 1 base and J 8 bases, leaving 15 bases between the germline ends. The CDR3 loop reads CASSLRTVKEGYTF. As DNA, the CDR3 is TGTGCCAGCAGCTTGAGGACAGTGAAGGAGGGCTACACCTTC.

V usage is TRBV6-5 and J usage is TRBJ2-7; D remains unclear. This CDR3 spans 14 amino acids. Per the germline V gene, CDR1 is MNHEY and CDR2 is SVGAGI. With 6 bases removed from V and 3 bases from J, the gap between germline ends came to 15 bases. CDR3 loop: CASSPAGSGYEQYF. CDR3 nucleotide sequence: TGTGCCAGCAGCCCGGCTGGTTCCGGCTACGAGCAGTACTTC.

The chain links TRBV27 to TRBJ1-2, with TRBD1 matching 8 bases. CDR1 is MNHEY, CDR2 SMNVEV, per germline (reference sequence). J lost 3 bases, V lost 6 bases, and 6 bases had no gene match. The CDR3 is 14 residues long. This CDR3 reads CASRRDRLDYGYTF. CDR3 DNA sequence: TGTGCCAGCAGGAGGGACAGGTTGGACTATGGCTACACCTTC.

The chain couples TRBV4-2 to TRBJ1-2; D is unresolved. Per germline, CDR1 LGHNA and CDR2 YNFKEQ. The CDR3 is 16 residues long. V was cut by 1 base and J by 2 bases, with 14 bases left in between. In DNA, the CDR3 is TGTGCCAGCAGCCAAGGCCAAGATGAGAGGAACTATGGCTACACCTTC. This translates into CASSQGQDERNYGYTF.

The chain is built from TRBV2 and TRBJ2-7; D is undetermined. Per the germline V gene, CDR1 is SNHLY and CDR2 is FYNNEI. The CDR3 runs to 12 residues. V shed 2 bases and J shed 0 bases, with 2 bases lying between them. The CDR3 coding sequence is TGTGCCAGCAGTGAAACCTCCTACGAGCAGTACTTC. Residues: CASSETSYEQYF.

J is TRBJ1-2 and V is TRBV5-1, with 7 bases identical to TRBD1. CDR1 and CDR2 from the germline V gene are SGHRS and YFSETQ. V shed 0 bases and J 7 bases; nucleotides not matched to a gene: 9. The length of the CDR3 is 15 residues. The CDR3 nucleotides read TGCGCCAGCAGCTTGGTCGCCACAGGGGAAGGTGGCTACACCTTC. Translation gives CASSLVATGEGGYTF.

The CDR3 region has the DNA TGTGCCATCAGTTTACAGGGTAACTATGGCTACACCTTC. Amino acids: CAISLQGNYGYTF. The V gene is TRBV10-3, the J gene TRBJ1-2; D might be TRBD1 (6 bases). The CDR3 consists of 13 residues. V was cut by 5 bases and J by 1 base, with 8 bases left in between. Germline V gene lookup returns CDR1 ENHRY and CDR2 SYGVKD.

The rearrangement links TRBV11-2 to TRBJ1-2; perhaps TRBD1 as D (6 bases). The CDR3 is 14 residues long. Between the trimmed V and J ends, which lost 5 bases and 2 bases, there was a span of 12 bases. Per the germline V gene, CDR1 is SGHAT and CDR2 is FQNNGV. CDR3 in DNA: TGTGCCAGCAGCGTGCAGGGGTCGAACTATGGCTACACCTTC. It codes for CASSVQGSNYGYTF.

The rearrangement links TRBV11-2 to TRBJ1-4; 9 bases match TRBD1. Trimming removed 2 bases from V and 8 bases from J; junction bases left unmatched: 6. Germline V gives CDR1 SGHAT, CDR2 FQNNGV. This CDR3 is 15 amino acids long. The DNA of the CDR3 is TGTGCCAGCAGCTTAAACAGGGGGCGGAAGGAAAAACTGTTTTTT. Residues: CASSLNRGRKEKLFF.

The chain carries TRBV18 and TRBJ1-2; no definite D call. The germline CDR1 and CDR2 sequences are KGHSH and LQKENI. CDR3 size: 11 residues. V was pared by 1 base and J by 6 bases, with 3 bases between. As DNA, the CDR3 is TGTGCCAGCTCACCACGGGATGGCTACACCTTC. This codes for CASSPRDGYTF.

V and J are TRBV7-2 and TRBJ1-2; 7 bases are a match to TRBD1. Trimming took 5 bases from V and 2 from J; bases not matched to a gene: 5. The germline gives CDR1 SGHTA, CDR2 FQGNSA. The CDR3 is 14 amino acids. CDR3 residues: CASSPQQGNYGYTF. CDR3 in DNA: TGTGCCAGCAGCCCACAACAGGGGAACTATGGCTACACCTTC.

The chain recombines TRBV6-6 with TRBJ1-3, with no clear D. The germline gives CDR1 MNHNY, CDR2 SVGAGI (reference sequence). V gave up 6 bases and J gave up 4 bases, with 13 bases separating them. The CDR3 consists of 14 residues. The CDR3 loop reads CASSRTHSGNTIYF. The DNA of the CDR3 is TGTGCCAGCAGCCGGACCCATTCAGGAAACACCATATATTTT.

In its sample, this clone was seen a few times. V is TRBV18 and J is TRBJ1-5; the D gene is possibly TRBD1 (5 bases). V was trimmed by 5 bases and J by 9 bases, leaving 20 bases between them. Per germline, CDR1 KGHSH and CDR2 LQKENI. CDR3 length: 15 residues. CDR3 residues: CASSSGQADQGPQHF. CDR3 nucleotide sequence: TGTGCCAGCTCATCCGGACAAGCAGACCAAGGGCCCCAGCATTTT.

This chain connects TRBV6-5 to TRBJ1-1; no reliable D call. In germline, CDR1 is MNHEY, CDR2 SVGAGI. The V end lost 5 bases, the J end lost 10 bases, and 14 bases lay between the germline ends. The CDR3 length is 12 residues. The CDR3 DNA is TGTGCCAGCAGTAATTTCGGTTGGTCAGCTTTCTTT. Amino acids: CASSNFGWSAFF.

This chain connects TRBV27 to TRBJ2-7; D is unclear. V was trimmed by 4 bases and J by 4 bases, leaving 8 bases between them. The CDR3 sequence is 12 residues long. CDR1 is MNHEY, CDR2 SMNVEV, per germline (reference sequence). The CDR3 loop is CASSSQPYEQYF. The CDR3, as DNA: TGTGCCAGCAGTTCACAACCATACGAGCAGTACTTC.

This chain uses TRBV6-6 with TRBJ2-1, with a possible D match to TRBD1 (6 bases). Trimming took off 5 bases at V and 4 bases at J, with 18 bases between the two ends. From germline, CDR1 is MNHNY and CDR2 SVGAGI (reference sequence). This CDR3 spans 16 amino acids. CDR3 in amino acids: CASSPRFRGEYNEQFF. CDR3 DNA sequence: TGTGCCAGCAGTCCCCGGTTCAGGGGCGAATACAATGAGCAGTTCTTC.

The CDR3 nucleotides are TGCGCCAGCAGCTTGGGGCAGAGTCACAATGAGCAGTTCTTC. It translates to CASSLGQSHNEQFF. The rearrangement joins TRBV5-1 to TRBJ2-1; unclear D gene. Trimming removed 0 bases at V and 5 bases at J, with 9 bases between. The CDR3 covers 14 residues. Germline-derived CDR1 and CDR2 are SGHRS and YFSETQ.

This clone was recorded only once. The V call is TRBV5-6, the J call TRBJ1-2; unclear D gene. The V end lost 0 bases, the J end lost 3 bases, and 6 bases lay between the germline ends. This CDR3 region has 13 residues. Germline CDR1 is SGHDT and CDR2 is YYEEEE. The CDR3 DNA reads as TGTGCCAGCAGCTTGGAGCAGTACTATGGCTACACCTTC. This codes for CASSLEQYYGYTF.

This clone occurred once. The chain combines TRBV29-1 with TRBJ2-3, with no clear D. The germline V gene has CDR1 SQVTM and CDR2 ANQGSEA. The germline V and J ends were trimmed by 6 bases and 2 bases, with 12 bases remaining between them. The CDR3 consists of 13 residues. CDR3 DNA: TGCAGCGTGCTCGCCCCTAACACAGATACGCAGTATTTT. As protein: CSVLAPNTDTQYF.

This chain connects TRBV5-1 to TRBJ2-6; no clear D. Trimming shortened V by 0 bases and J by 4 bases, and 5 bases separated the two germline ends. CDR1 and CDR2 (germline): SGHRS, YFSETQ. CDR3 length: 14 residues. The CDR3 loop is CASSLEVGANVLTF. CDR3 coding DNA: TGCGCCAGCAGCTTGGAGGTCGGGGCCAACGTCCTGACTTTC.

This chain uses TRBV7-8 with TRBJ1-1; no firm D call. The CDR3 runs 14 residues. Germline-derived CDR1 and CDR2 are SGHVS and FQNEAQ. Trimming shortened V by 5 bases and J by 1 base, and 11 bases separated the two germline ends. CDR3 sequence: CASSPTEKNTEAFF. The CDR3 DNA follows: TGTGCCAGCAGCCCTACAGAAAAGAACACTGAAGCTTTCTTT. The whole variable domain, filled in from reference TRBV7-8 and TRBJ1-1, reads GAGVSQSPRYKVAKRGQDVALRCDPISGHVSLFWYQQALGQGPEFLTYFQNEAQLDKSGLPSDRFFAERPEGSVSTLKIQRTQQEDSAVYLCASSPTEKNTEAFFGQGTRLTVV.

This chain joins TRBV5-4 and TRBJ2-5, with 7 bases fitting TRBD2. In germline, CDR1 is SGHNT, CDR2 YYREEE (reference sequence). V shed 5 bases, J shed 4 bases, and the junction held 8 bases outside the gene matches. The CDR3 is 14 amino acids. This CDR3 reads CASRASGLGETQYF. CDR3 DNA sequence: TGTGCCAGCAGAGCTAGCGGTCTAGGAGAGACCCAGTACTTC.

V usage is TRBV10-1 and J usage is TRBJ1-6, with D unresolved. This CDR3 has 13 amino acids. Germline loops: CDR1 WNHNN, CDR2 SYGVQD (reference sequence). With 6 bases removed from V and 7 bases from J, the gap between germline ends came to 10 bases. This CDR3 reads CASSPDGNSPLHF. CDR3 bases: TGCGCCAGCAGCCCGGACGGCAATTCACCCCTCCACTTT.

The V call is TRBV10-3, the J call TRBJ1-1; TRBD1 aligns across 7 bases. Germline CDR1 and CDR2: ENHRY and SYGVKD. V dropped 2 bases and J dropped 0; count of bases not matched to a gene: 0. The CDR3 is made up of 14 amino acids. The CDR3 DNA is TGTGCCATCAGTGAGGGGACAGTGAACACTGAAGCTTTCTTT. Translated: CAISEGTVNTEAFF.